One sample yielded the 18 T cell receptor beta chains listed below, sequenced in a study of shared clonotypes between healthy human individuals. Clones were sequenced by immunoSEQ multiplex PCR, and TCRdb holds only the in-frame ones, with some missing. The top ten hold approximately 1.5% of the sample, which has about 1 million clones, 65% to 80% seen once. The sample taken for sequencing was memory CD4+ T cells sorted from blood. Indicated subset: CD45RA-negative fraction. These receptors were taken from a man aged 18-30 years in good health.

CDR3 sequence reads: CASSLIWGNQPQHF. The CDR3 bases are TGTGCCAGCAGCTTGATATGGGGCAATCAGCCCCAGCATTTT. This rearrangement joins TRBV5-5 to TRBJ1-5; D is uncertain. Trimming took 1 base from V and 2 from J, leaving 7 bases between them. There are 14 residues in the CDR3. Germline values: CDR1 SGHKS, CDR2 YYEKEE (reference sequence). Full variable domain (missing parts from reference TRBV5-5 and TRBJ1-5): DAGVTQSPTHLIKTRGQQVTLRCSPISGHKSVSWYQQVLGQGPQFIFQYYEKEERGRGNFPDRFSARQFPNYSSELNVNALLLGDSALYLCASSLIWGNQPQHFGDGTRLSIL.

This CDR3 reads CASSRGQGGYTQYF. CDR3 sequence (DNA): TGTGCCAGCAGCCGAGGACAGGGAGGGTATACGCAGTATTTT. V gene TRBV14 combines with J gene TRBJ2-3; possible D gene TRBD1, 8 bases. This CDR3 has 14 amino acids. Germline CDR1 and CDR2: SGHDN and FVKESK. Trimming stripped 4 bases from V and 7 bases from J, with 15 bases between.

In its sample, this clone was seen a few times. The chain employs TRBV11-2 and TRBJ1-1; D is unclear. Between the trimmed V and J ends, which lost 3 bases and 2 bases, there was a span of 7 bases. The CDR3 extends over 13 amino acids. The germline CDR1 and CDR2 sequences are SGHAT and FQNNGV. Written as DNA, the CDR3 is TGTGCCAGCAGCTTTTATTACAACACTGAAGCTTTCTTT. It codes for CASSFYYNTEAFF.

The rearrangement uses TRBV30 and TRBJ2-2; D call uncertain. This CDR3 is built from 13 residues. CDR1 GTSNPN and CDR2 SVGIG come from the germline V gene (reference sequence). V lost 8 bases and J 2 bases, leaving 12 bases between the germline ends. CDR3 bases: TGTGCCGTGCGACGGACCAACACCGGGGAGCTGTTTTTT. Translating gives CAVRRTNTGELFF.

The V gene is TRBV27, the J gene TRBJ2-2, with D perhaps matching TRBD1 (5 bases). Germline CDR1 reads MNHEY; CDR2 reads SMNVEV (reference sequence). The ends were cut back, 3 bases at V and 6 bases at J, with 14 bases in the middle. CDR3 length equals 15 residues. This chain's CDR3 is CASSLNRFSPGELFF. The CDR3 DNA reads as TGTGCCAGCAGTTTGAACAGGTTCAGCCCCGGGGAGCTGTTTTTT.

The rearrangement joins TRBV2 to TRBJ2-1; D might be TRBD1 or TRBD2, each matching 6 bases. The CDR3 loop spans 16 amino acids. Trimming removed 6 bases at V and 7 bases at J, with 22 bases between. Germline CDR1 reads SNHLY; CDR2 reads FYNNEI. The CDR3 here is CASSARRSGAGNEQFF. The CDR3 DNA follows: TGTGCCAGCAGCGCTAGACGTTCGGGGGCGGGGAATGAGCAGTTCTTC.

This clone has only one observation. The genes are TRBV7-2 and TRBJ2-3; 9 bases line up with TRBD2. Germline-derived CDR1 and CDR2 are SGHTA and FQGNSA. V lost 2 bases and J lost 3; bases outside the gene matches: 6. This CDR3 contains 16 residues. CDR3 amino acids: CASSLIGGRATDTQYF. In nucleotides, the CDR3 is TGTGCCAGCAGCTTAATCGGCGGGAGGGCAACAGATACGCAGTATTTT.

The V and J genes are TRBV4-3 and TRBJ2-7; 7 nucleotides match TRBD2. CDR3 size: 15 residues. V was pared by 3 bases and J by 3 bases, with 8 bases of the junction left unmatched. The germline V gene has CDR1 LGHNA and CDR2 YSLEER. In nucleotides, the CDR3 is TGCGCCAGCAGCCACTCATTGGGCGGGAGCTACGAGCAGTACTTC. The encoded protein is CASSHSLGGSYEQYF.

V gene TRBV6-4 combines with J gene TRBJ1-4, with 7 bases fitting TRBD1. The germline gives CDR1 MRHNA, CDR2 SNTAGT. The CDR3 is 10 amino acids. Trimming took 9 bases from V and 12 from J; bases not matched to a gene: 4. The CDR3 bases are TGTGCCAGATTACAGGGGCAACTGTTTTTT. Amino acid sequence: CARLQGQLFF.

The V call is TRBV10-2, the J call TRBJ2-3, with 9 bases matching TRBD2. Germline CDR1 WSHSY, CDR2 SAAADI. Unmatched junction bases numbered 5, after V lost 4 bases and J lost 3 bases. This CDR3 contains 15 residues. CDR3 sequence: CASSVRLAGTDTQYF. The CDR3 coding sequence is TGCGCCAGCAGTGTAAGGCTAGCGGGAACAGATACGCAGTATTTT.

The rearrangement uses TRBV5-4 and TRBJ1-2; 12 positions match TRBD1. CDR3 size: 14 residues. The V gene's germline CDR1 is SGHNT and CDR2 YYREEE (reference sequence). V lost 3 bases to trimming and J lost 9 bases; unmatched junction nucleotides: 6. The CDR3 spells CASSSPGQGARYTF. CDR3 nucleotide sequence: TGTGCCAGCAGCTCGCCGGGACAGGGGGCACGCTACACCTTC.

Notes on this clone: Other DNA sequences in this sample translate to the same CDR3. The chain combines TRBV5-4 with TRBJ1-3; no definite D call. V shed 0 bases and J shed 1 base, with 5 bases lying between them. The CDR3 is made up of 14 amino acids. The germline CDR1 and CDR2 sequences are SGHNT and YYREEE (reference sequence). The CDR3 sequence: CASSLAGSGNTIYF. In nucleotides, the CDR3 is TGTGCCAGCAGCTTGGCTGGTTCTGGAAACACCATATATTTT.

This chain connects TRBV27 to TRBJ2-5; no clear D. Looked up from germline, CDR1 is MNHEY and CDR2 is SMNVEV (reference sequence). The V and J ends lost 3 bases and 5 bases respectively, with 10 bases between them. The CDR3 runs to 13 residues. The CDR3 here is CASSLRRTETQYF. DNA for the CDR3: TGTGCCAGCAGTTTGAGACGCACGGAGACCCAGTACTTC.

The CDR3 loop is CASSPQTGGSGNSPLHF. CDR3 in DNA: TGTGCCAGCTCACCACAGACAGGGGGCTCTGGTAATTCACCCCTCCACTTT. This rearrangement joins TRBV18 to TRBJ1-6; TRBD1 aligns across 10 bases. V was pared by 1 base and J by 6 bases, with 6 bases of the junction left unmatched. Per germline, CDR1 KGHSH and CDR2 LQKENI. The CDR3 covers 17 residues.

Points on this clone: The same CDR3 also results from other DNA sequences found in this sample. DNA for the CDR3: TGTGCCAGCAGCTTAGGGGGGACCGGGGAGCTGTTTTTT. Translating it yields CASSLGGTGELFF. The V gene is TRBV11-2, the J gene TRBJ2-2; D may correspond to TRBD1 or TRBD2 (5 bases each). With 1 base removed from V and 5 bases from J, the gap between germline ends came to 5 bases. The germline CDR1 and CDR2 sequences are SGHAT and FQNNGV. This CDR3 region has 13 residues.

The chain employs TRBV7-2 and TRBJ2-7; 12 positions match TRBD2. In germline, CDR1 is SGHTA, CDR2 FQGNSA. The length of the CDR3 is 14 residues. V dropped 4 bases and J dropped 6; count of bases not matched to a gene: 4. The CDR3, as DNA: TGTGCCAGCAGCTCGACTAGCGGGAGAGGCGAGCAGTACTTC. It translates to CASSSTSGRGEQYF.

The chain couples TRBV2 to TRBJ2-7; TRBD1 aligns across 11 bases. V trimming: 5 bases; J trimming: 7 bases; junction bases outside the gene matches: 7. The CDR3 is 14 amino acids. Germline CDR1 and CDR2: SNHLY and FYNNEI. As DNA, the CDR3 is TGTGCCAGCAGTTACACTGGGACAGGGGGGGAGCAGTACTTC. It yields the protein CASSYTGTGGEQYF.

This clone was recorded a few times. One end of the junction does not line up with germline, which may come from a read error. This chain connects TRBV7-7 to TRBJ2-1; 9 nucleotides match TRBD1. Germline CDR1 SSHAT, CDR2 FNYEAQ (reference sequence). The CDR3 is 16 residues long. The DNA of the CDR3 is TGTGCTAGCAGGGGACAGGGCTACTGGTCCTACAATGAGCAGTTCTTC. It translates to CASRGQGYWSYNEQFF. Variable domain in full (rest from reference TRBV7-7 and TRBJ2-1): GAGVSQSPRYKVTKRGQDVTLRCDPISSHATLYWYQQALGQGPEFLTYFNYEAQPDKSGLPSDRFSAERPEGSISTLTIQRTEQRDSAMYRCASRGQGYWSYNEQFFGPGTRLTVL.